This T cell receptor (beta chain) came from a study of Ad26.COV2.S vaccination and SARS-CoV-2 variants. Study-level findings and limits: Substantial breadth was reported for post-vaccination spike-specific CD8+ and CD4+ T cells. Spike-specific TCR breadth in vaccine recipients exceeded that seen in placebo recipients. For non-spike TCRs, breadth in vaccine recipients resembled that in placebo recipients.

The CDR3 totals 16 residues. V shed 2 bases and J shed 3 bases, with 15 bases lying between them. CDR1 is SGHAT, CDR2 FQNNGV, per germline. Comment on this clone: Its antigen is as yet unknown.

Sequencing was performed with immunoSEQ multiplex PCR; in TCRdb, only in-frame clones are kept and a portion is missing. The data show around 100,000 clones, more than 70% seen once. This TCR was sampled from a human donor who had recovered from COVID-19. The material sequenced was peripheral blood, taken after recovery from COVID-19. The chain recombines TRBV11-2 with TRBJ2-3, with unresolved D. The CDR3 is CASSLRSTGSTDTQYF. DNA for the CDR3: TGTGCCAGCAGCTTAAGGTCCACCGGATCAACAGATACGCAGTATTTT.